This T cell receptor (beta chain) was captured by sequencing in a study of CD8 T cells in ankylosing spondylitis. Findings and caveats of the study: Certain motif variants had earlier appeared in reactive arthritis synovial fluid and blood. Made up of eight highly homologous variants, a TCR beta motif appeared characteristic of ankylosing spondylitis blood. Enrichment of disease-linked clones was reportedly significant in matched ankylosing spondylitis synovial fluid.

Germline loops: CDR1 LGHNA, CDR2 YNFKEQ. The trim removed 3 bases at V and 6 bases at J, leaving 6 bases unmatched. The CDR3 is 15 residues long. Many counts were recorded for this clonotype. Its cognate antigen is unknown. 5'-RACE, quantitative and with molecular barcodes, yielded the TCR beta libraries. TCRdb redid the calling of the 5' RACE reads with MiXCR, one entry per CDR3 protein. The profile shows about 340,000 distinct CDR3 sequences, approximately 8.2% of them singletons. Sequenced input: blood, either unsorted or a sorted T cell fraction (not recorded which). The TCR originated in a male donor with ankylosing spondylitis. V and J are TRBV4-2 and TRBJ2-2, with 8 bases lining up with TRBD2. CDR3 DNA sequence: TGTGCCAGCAGCCAGGGGACTAGTGGGTCCGGGGAGCTGTTTTTT. This gives the protein CASSQGTSGSGELFF.